Here is one TCR beta chain with its context. Its antigen remains undetermined. The data belong to a study of cytomegalovirus exposure and HLA in healthy donors (TCRdb year 2017). Study-wide context: According to an earlier analysis of around 600 of the donors, roughly 180 million T cells yielded 117 million unique TCR beta sequences and around 300 Gb of sequence data. An early release covering 550 to 650 HLA-typed donors comprised about 290 gigabases of sequencing data and some 79 million unique TCR sequences. Of the roughly 400 genotyped donors, 81% were placed in the genetic ancestry cluster associated with self-reported Caucasian donors. The study aimed to test whether cataloging public T cell receptors could reveal signatures of past pathogen exposure. Using immunosequencing, the study profiled T cell repertoires from about 650 subjects and related those repertoires to cytomegalovirus serostatus. Besides the first cohort of roughly 640 subjects, a separate validation cohort made up of roughly 120 different subjects was used. The study combined high-throughput TCR immunosequencing, statistical association of individual TCRs with disease status, and machine learning to predict cytomegalovirus infection status. A later analysis re-examined previously published TCR beta repertoires from roughly 720 donors and added high-resolution HLA genotyping to investigate patterns of TCR occurrence. Rather than using new phenotypic data, the later analysis identified candidate immune exposures from TCR beta sequences and from how often those sequences occurred across donors. To decide whether each TCR beta V gene segment behaved as functional or pseudogenic, an earlier analysis of some 600 of the donors relied on high-throughput TCR beta sequencing. Donor age, sex, ethnicity and CMV serostatus were collected together with the repertoire data. A later genetic analysis took genome-wide SNP genotypes for about three fifths of the 666 donors and used that subset as a discovery cohort. Every repertoire in the discovery cohort had been generated on one and the same sequencing platform. HLA typing included class I and class II loci at four-digit resolution. The number of typed donors differed by locus: roughly 620-640 for A, B, C, DRB1 and DQB1; 522 for DQA1; around 610 for DPA1; and some 470 for DPB1. Because of strong linkage in the cohort, 5 or 6 DR-DQ haplotypes were treated as single units for association and clustering. Among over 350 genotyped donors of the cohort, an average of around 240,000 unique TCR beta nucleotide sequences were sequenced per donor, roughly 20% of them non-productive. The paper's findings and limits, for the study overall: In a later genetic analysis, a missense DCLRE1C variant was associated with V-gene and J-gene trimming of TCR beta chains, and the association was replicated in an independent cohort. According to a later genetic analysis, donors in an Asian-associated ancestry cluster had fewer N-insertions in productive TCRs than the approximately 690-donor mean. The only immune exposure information available for the cohort was CMV serostatus. When HLA alleles, especially DR and DQ, strongly co-occurred, attributing TCR associations to individual alleles was difficult. According to a later analysis, TCR association rates differed among HLA loci, with DRB1 alleles showing the most associated TCRs and HLA-C alleles showing the fewest. Most TCR sequences were observed very rarely across donors, whereas some public TCRs were present in many individuals. In a later analysis, several top co-occurrence clusters were reported to appear linked to parvovirus B19, influenza, CMV and Epstein-Barr virus. In a later analysis, most CMV-associated TCR beta chains were found to appear HLA-restricted, with HLA associations seemingly driven largely by CMV exposure. HLA typing was unavailable for some donors at each locus, so association tests used only the typed subset. In vitro tests confirmed that three of the cytomegalovirus-associated TCR beta chains recognize cytomegalovirus antigens. In this cohort, only TCR beta chains were sequenced, and detectable features were limited by the absence of alpha or paired-chain data. Because counts were too low, 15 to 20 rarely observed V segments, including chromosome 9 orphons, were excluded from the earlier analysis of around 640 of the donors. The presence/absence analyses assumed that sequencing depth was roughly uniform across donors, and that assumption may not be true. Specific HLA alleles were associated with 15,000 to 20,000 TCR beta sequences at a false discovery rate of 0.05 in a later analysis. In an earlier analysis of approximately 600 of the donors, most TCR beta V segments were observed in productive rearrangements about 87% or about 30% of the time, broadly matching IMGT annotations. Correlated functional status among segregating V segments might reflect linkage disequilibrium, but an unknown experimental factor could not be ruled out. Some IMGT-functional V segments, including TRBV6-2 and TRBV6-3, could not be distinguished by the 87-base-pair reads and were therefore excluded. It was suggested by the authors that the approach could potentially be generalized to other disease states and immunological phenotypes. A total of 164 TCR beta chains were listed by the study as associated with cytomegalovirus. A further reported finding was that TCR beta sequences accurately predicted the HLA-A and HLA-B alleles for most subjects in the first cohort. In a later analysis, HLA-associated TCR beta chains showed more clonal expansion and lower generation probabilities than non-associated chains that were equally common. A group of highly shared sequence variants was considered likely to be a technical artifact of the sequencing pipeline. Cytomegalovirus status was reported to be diagnosed by the classifier with high specificity and sensitivity in both the original and validation cohorts.

Library preparation was by the immunoSEQ multiplex PCR assay. A mixture of 60 forward primers for TCR Vbeta segments and 13 reverse primers for TCR Jbeta segments was used in the multiplex PCR. Amplification of the CDR3 region of rearranged TCR beta genes was performed with a multiplex PCR assay on genomic DNA. On the Illumina HiSeq System, the amplified TCR beta libraries were sequenced as 87-base-pair reads. Per the original workflow: In a later analysis, 80 million or so unique TCR beta chains were counted across the approximately 640 repertoires, and roughly 11 million of these chains were shared by at least two donors. To remove PCR and sequencing errors, raw reads were error-corrected and collapsed into unique sequences using a nearest-neighbor algorithm that merged closely related sequences. To assign V, D and J gene segments, CDR3 sequences were aligned to IMGT reference sequences. For a sequence to be retained, at least a six-nucleotide match to both a V gene segment and a J gene segment was required. Rearrangements were classified as productive when the CDR3 lacked stop codons and remained in frame with V and J, and all other rearrangements were classified as non-productive. Following IMGT convention, CDR3 was defined as the stretch from the second conserved V-encoded cysteine up to the conserved J-encoded phenylalanine. The earlier analysis of fewer than 700 of the donors excluded sequences that lacked an unambiguous match to a single V gene segment. In an earlier analysis of several hundred of the donors, V segments were called functional above 56.7% productive rearrangements and were called segregating when the between-donor standard deviation exceeded 5%. A statistical classification framework was built for diagnosing cytomegalovirus status from the catalog of TCR beta chain sequences. In a later analysis, TCR nucleotide sequences were compared against IMGT/GENE-DB human TR gene sequences so that V and J genes could be assigned. In a later analysis, CDR3 sequences and most-parsimonious VDJ recombination scenarios were assigned using the TCRdist pipeline. In a later analysis, each TCR beta chain was defined by its CDR3 amino acid sequence together with its V-gene family, and reads lacking a unique V-gene family were excluded. As a way to deal with suspected cross-contamination and a sequencing artifact, a later analysis dropped hundreds of nucleotide sequences that were highly shared and had low generation probability. In a later analysis, a clonal expansion index for each public chain was calculated from normalized within-repertoire ranks of inferred template counts. Generation probabilities in a later analysis came from a VDJ recombination model fitted to out-of-frame rearrangements, and those results were checked against IGoR. Hypergeometric tests were used in a later analysis to score TCR-TCR, TCR-HLA and TCR-CMV co-occurrence, with a repertoire-size bias correction applied to the TCR pairs. In a later analysis, false discovery rates were estimated by permuting HLA or CMV assignments 20 times. A later analysis grouped co-occurring TCRs with DBSCAN, adding TCRdist sequence similarity when clustering within HLA-allele-positive subsets. Co-occurrence clustering excluded repertoires with fewer than 30,000 or more than 120,000 public chains, plus five with anomalous nucleotide sharing. What TCRdb holds here is the immuneACCESS table cut down to in-frame rearrangements. Part of the clones is not present; checked against another copy, under half of the missing clones reflect an unresolved V gene, and the others are unexplained. V and J calls plus clone size are reproduced from that table; the DNA served to infer D and trimming. The sample table includes some 75,000 clones. Jointly, the top ten make up roughly 8% of the sample.

The CDR3, from cysteine to phenylalanine, totals 14 residues. The read is trimmed to its CDR3 DNA, 42 bases read in frame from base 1. The germline ends are 11 bases apart after V is trimmed by 3 bases and J by 2 bases. CDR1 LNHDA and CDR2 SQIVND were looked up in the germline V gene (reference sequence). The cohort comprised 670 or so healthy bone marrow donors. At the time of sampling, every cohort member was nominally healthy, though immune exposures that went unrecorded were likely present. The donor was CMV seropositive and belonged to the group of 250 to 300 seropositive cohort members. A peripheral blood sample was collected from each donor, and TCR beta sequencing was performed on peripheral blood mononuclear cells. Genomic DNA was extracted from the blood cell samples with the Qiagen DNeasy Blood Extraction Kit.

The chain was built from TRBV19 and TRBJ2-7; perhaps TRBD1 is the D gene, with 5 bases matching. The clonotype comes from a female donor in good health and CMV-seropositive. Sequences were obtained from PBMCs. The sequenced DNA is TGTGCCAGTAGTATCGACAGTTCCCCCTACGAGCAGTACTTC. Its protein product is CASSIDSSPYEQYF.